These 12 T cell receptor beta chains originate from one sample sequenced in a study of glioma-infiltrating T cells. The iRepertoire nested amplicon-rescue multiplex PCR amplified TCR alpha and beta CDR3s from RNA. TCRdb redid the calling of the multiplex PCR reads with MiXCR, one entry per CDR3 protein. The repertoire holds about 140,000 distinct CDR3 sequences, with roughly two fifths as singletons. The sample taken for sequencing was glioma tissue, nonneoplastic brain tissue, or PBMCs (not recorded which). The receptor source for this set is a human donor with low-grade glioma or glioblastoma, undergoing nonglioma brain surgery, or in good health (not recorded which).

The V gene is TRBV6-5, the J gene TRBJ2-1, with 9 bases fitting TRBD1. There are 14 residues in the CDR3. Trimming removed 6 bases from V and 4 bases from J; junction bases left unmatched: 4. CDR1 MNHEY and CDR2 SVGAGI come from the germline V gene. CDR3 sequence: CASSLDRGYNEQFF. CDR3 nucleotide sequence: TGTGCCAGCAGCTTGGACAGGGGATACAATGAGCAGTTCTTC.

The sample holds many counts of this clonotype. This rearrangement joins TRBV6-1 to TRBJ2-5; D gene ambiguous. This CDR3 comprises 12 residues. V lost 6 bases and J 5 bases, leaving 10 bases between the germline ends. The germline gives CDR1 MNHNS, CDR2 SASEGT. CDR3 amino acids: CASSWSLETQYF. The CDR3 DNA reads TGTGCCAGCAGCTGGAGTTTGGAGACCCAGTACTTC.

This clonotype was observed a few times. The chain links TRBV14 to TRBJ1-5; D is uncertain. Germline lookup yields CDR1 SGHDN and CDR2 FVKESK. V lost 1 base and J 5 bases, leaving 12 bases between the germline ends. The CDR3 spans 15 residues. The CDR3 protein is CASSQGDSPYQPQHF. The DNA for the CDR3 is TGTGCCAGCAGCCAAGGAGATTCACCATATCAGCCCCAGCATTTT.

V gene TRBV20-1 combines with J gene TRBJ2-3; 13 bases map to TRBD2. CDR1 and CDR2 from the germline V gene are DFQATT and SNEGSKA (reference sequence). Trimming removed 0 bases from V and 6 bases from J; junction bases left unmatched: 6. The CDR3 consists of 16 residues. The CDR3 is CSARDSTSGRVDTQYF. Written as DNA, the CDR3 is TGCAGTGCTAGAGATAGTACTAGCGGGAGGGTGGATACGCAGTATTTT.

The genes are TRBV20-1 and TRBJ1-2; possibly TRBD1 for D (6 bases). Trimming took 0 bases from V and 8 from J, leaving 16 bases between them. CDR3 size: 14 residues. CDR1 and CDR2 (germline): DFQATT, SNEGSKA (reference sequence). CDR3 residues: CSARDRGAGKGYTF. The CDR3 region has the DNA TGCAGTGCTAGAGATAGGGGGGCAGGGAAAGGCTACACCTTC.

This clonotype was picked up a small number of times. J is TRBJ2-7 and V is TRBV6-6, with TRBD1 identical over 7 bases. From germline, CDR1 is MNHNY and CDR2 SVGAGI (reference sequence). The CDR3 runs to 14 residues. After removal of 2 bases from V and 3 bases from J, the junction contained 4 bases not matched to a gene. The CDR3 nucleotides are TGTGCCAGCAGTTACACGGGACAGAACTACGAGCAGTACTTC. Translation: CASSYTGQNYEQYF.

This sequence joins TRBV10-3 and TRBJ2-1; tentative D call: TRBD2 (6 bases). Germline CDR1 reads ENHRY; CDR2 reads SYGVKD. Trimming removed 2 bases at V and 4 bases at J, with 6 bases between. This CDR3 comprises 13 residues. The CDR3 DNA follows: TGTGCCATCAGTGAGCGGGGGTACAATGAGCAGTTCTTC. It yields the protein CAISERGYNEQFF.

The rearrangement joins TRBV20-1 to TRBJ1-5, with unresolved D. CDR1 is DFQATT and CDR2 is SNEGSKA in the germline V gene (reference sequence). The ends were cut back, 1 base at V and 7 bases at J, with 8 bases in the middle. This CDR3 comprises 12 residues. The CDR3 region has the DNA TGCAGTGCTAGAGCCGGCGGCCAGCCCCAGCATTTT. Protein: CSARAGGQPQHF.

This clonotype appeared a few times. The rearrangement joins TRBV2 to TRBJ2-7; 8 nucleotides line up with TRBD1. Looked up from germline, CDR1 is SNHLY and CDR2 is FYNNEI. The V gene end was trimmed by 9 bases and the J gene end by 3 bases; junction bases not matched to a gene: 10. This CDR3 is built from 14 residues. CDR3 region: CAREWGQADYEQYF. DNA for the CDR3: TGTGCCAGAGAATGGGGACAGGCGGACTACGAGCAGTACTTC.

This clonotype was picked up one time. This chain links TRBV28 with TRBJ2-2, with unresolved D. V was clipped by 7 bases and J by 6 bases, with 21 bases between them. This CDR3 has 16 residues. CDR1 MDHEN and CDR2 SYDVKM come from the germline V gene. DNA of the CDR3: TGTGCCAGCACCCTGAGTGCGTGGTTCTCGCCCGGGGAGCTGTTTTTT. Encoded protein: CASTLSAWFSPGELFF.

The chain has TRBV3-1 and TRBJ2-7; 12 bases are shared with TRBD2. The germline gives CDR1 LGHDT, CDR2 YNNKEL (reference sequence). The junction had 4 bases not matched to a gene; V was cut back by 3 bases and J by 4 bases. CDR3 length: 15 amino acids. Here the CDR3 reads CASSHGLAGQYEQYF. CDR3 DNA: TGTGCCAGCAGCCACGGACTAGCGGGGCAATACGAGCAGTACTTC.

Only a few counts were recorded for this clonotype. The chain uses TRBV6-1 and TRBJ2-1, with 10 bases identical to TRBD2. The germline gives CDR1 MNHNS, CDR2 SASEGT. The CDR3 runs to 15 residues. Germline trimming cut 5 bases from V and 5 bases from J; bases unmatched to any gene: 6. CDR3 bases: TGTGCCAGCAGTCCCCTAGCGGGGGTTAACAATGAGCAGTTCTTC. Translated, it gives CASSPLAGVNNEQFF.